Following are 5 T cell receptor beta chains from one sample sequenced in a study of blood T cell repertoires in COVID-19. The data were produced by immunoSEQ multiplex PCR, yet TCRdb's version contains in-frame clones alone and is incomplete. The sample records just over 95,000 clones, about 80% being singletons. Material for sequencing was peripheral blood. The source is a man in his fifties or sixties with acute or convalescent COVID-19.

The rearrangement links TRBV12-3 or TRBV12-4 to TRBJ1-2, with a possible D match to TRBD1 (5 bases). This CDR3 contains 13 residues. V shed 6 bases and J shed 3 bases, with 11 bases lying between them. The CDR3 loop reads CASRLGGDYGYTF. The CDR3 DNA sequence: TGTGCCAGCAGACTCGGGGGGGACTATGGCTACACCTTC.

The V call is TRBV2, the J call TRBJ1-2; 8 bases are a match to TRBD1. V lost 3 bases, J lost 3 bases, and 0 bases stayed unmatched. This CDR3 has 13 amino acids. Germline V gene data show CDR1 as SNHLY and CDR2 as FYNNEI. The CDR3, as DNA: TGTGCCAGCAGTGAGGACAGGGACTATGGCTACACCTTC. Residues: CASSEDRDYGYTF.

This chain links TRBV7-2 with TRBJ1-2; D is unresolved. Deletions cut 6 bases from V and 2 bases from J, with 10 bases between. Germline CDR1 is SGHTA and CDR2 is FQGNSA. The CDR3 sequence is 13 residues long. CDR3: CASSSGQNYGYTF. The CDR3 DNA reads TGTGCCAGCAGTTCGGGTCAAAACTATGGCTACACCTTC.

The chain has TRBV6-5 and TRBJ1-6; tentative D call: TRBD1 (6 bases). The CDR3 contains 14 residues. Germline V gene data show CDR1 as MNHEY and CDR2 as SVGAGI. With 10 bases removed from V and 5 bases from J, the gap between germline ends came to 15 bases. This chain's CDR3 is CATLDRPDNSPLHF. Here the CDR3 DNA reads TGTGCCACCCTCGACAGGCCCGATAATTCACCCCTCCACTTT.

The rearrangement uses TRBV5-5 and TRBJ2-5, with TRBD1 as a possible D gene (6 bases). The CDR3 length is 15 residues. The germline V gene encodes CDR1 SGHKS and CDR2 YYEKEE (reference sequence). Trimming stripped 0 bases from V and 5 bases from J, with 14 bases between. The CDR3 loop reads CASSLAPGAGETQYF. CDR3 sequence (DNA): TGTGCCAGCAGCTTGGCCCCAGGGGCAGGTGAGACCCAGTACTTC.